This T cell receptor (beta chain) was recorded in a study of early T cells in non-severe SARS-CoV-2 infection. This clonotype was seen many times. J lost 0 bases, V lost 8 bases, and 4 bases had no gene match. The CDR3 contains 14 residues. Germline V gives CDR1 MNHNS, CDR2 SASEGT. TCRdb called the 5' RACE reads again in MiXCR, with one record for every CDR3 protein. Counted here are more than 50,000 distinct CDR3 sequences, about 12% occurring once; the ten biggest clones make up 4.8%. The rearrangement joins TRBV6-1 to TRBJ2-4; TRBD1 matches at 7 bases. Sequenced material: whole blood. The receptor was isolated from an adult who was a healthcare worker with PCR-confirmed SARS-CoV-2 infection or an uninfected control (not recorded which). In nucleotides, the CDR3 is TGTGCCAGCGGACAGGCGATAGCCAAAAACATTCAGTACTTC. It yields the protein CASGQAIAKNIQYF.